This T cell receptor (beta chain) is drawn from a study of blood T cell repertoires in COVID-19. Study-level information: Sample material is recorded as cDNA or gDNA derived from T cells, B-cell-depleted T cells, or PBMCs.

Assay: immunoSEQ multiplex PCR; the TCRdb copy retains only in-frame clones and omits some. The sample comprises about 150,000 clones, about four fifths of which are singletons, and roughly 6.2% rests with the top ten. The age range of participants was 18 to 89 years, with residence in under 30 US areas. From germline, CDR1 is ENHRY and CDR2 SYGVKD. V dropped 6 bases and J dropped 4; count of bases not matched to a gene: 9. This CDR3 is 16 amino acids long. The clonotype was recovered from a woman aged 50 to 65 who had been exposed to COVID-19. Specimen: PBMCs or T cells enriched from blood (not recorded which). This sequence joins TRBV10-3 and TRBJ2-2, with 9 bases lining up with TRBD1. The chain's CDR3 is CAISSLLDRGTGELFF. In nucleotides, the CDR3 is TGTGCCATCAGCTCTCTCTTGGACAGGGGCACCGGGGAGCTGTTTTTT.